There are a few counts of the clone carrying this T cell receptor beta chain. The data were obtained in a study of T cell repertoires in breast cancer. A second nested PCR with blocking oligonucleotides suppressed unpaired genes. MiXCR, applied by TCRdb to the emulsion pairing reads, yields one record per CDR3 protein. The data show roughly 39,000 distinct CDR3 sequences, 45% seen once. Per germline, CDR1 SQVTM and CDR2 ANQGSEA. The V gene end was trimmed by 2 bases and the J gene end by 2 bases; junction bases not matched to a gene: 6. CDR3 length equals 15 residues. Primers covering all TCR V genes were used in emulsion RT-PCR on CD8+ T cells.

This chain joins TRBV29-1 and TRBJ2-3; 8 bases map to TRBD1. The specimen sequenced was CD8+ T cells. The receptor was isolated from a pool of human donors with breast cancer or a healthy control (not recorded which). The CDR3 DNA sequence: TGCAGCGTTGAAAGAGCAGGGGGCTTCACAGATACGCAGTATTTT. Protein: CSVERAGGFTDTQYF.